This T cell receptor (beta chain) was documented in a study of type 1 regulatory T cells. Study-level information: T-allo10 is an in vitro-generated, Tr1-enriched CD4 T cell product specific for alloantigen.

This clonotype has only a few counts. TCRdb independently ran MiXCR on the reads; one entry per CDR3 protein. The sample holds over 90,000 distinct CDR3 sequences, 31% seen once. The CDR3 spans 15 residues. CDR1 LNHDA and CDR2 SQIVND come from the germline V gene (reference sequence). Deletions cut 7 bases from V and 4 bases from J, with 19 bases between. The source is a human donor in good health. The sequencing sample was made of CD4+ T cells, either the whole sample or a sorted fraction (not recorded which). This rearrangement joins TRBV19 to TRBJ1-2; no clear D gene. CDR3 nucleotides: TGTGCCAGTATCCCCAACGGCGCAGATGGCTATGGCTACACCTTC. This encodes CASIPNGADGYGYTF.